Listed below are T cell receptor beta chains from one sample, sequenced in a study of T cell responses to AZD1222 COVID-19 vaccine. Clones were sequenced by immunoSEQ multiplex PCR, and TCRdb holds only the in-frame ones, with some missing. Of approximately 110,000 clones in the sample, about nine tenths were seen once. The sample here was peripheral blood, taken on day 0 of AZD1222 vaccination. These receptors were taken from an adult in good health. Each CDR3 is given without its conserved first and last residue. Fields, in order: J gene, V gene, CDR3 length, CDR3 protein.

TRBJ2-1 TRBV2 12 ATARDSSYNEQF
TRBJ2-7 TRBV7-6 12 ASSLYGQTYEQY
TRBJ2-3 TRBV24-1 13 ATSDAGETTDTQY
TRBJ1-3 TRBV12-3/TRBV12-4 11 ASSRGPGNTIY
TRBJ2-7 TRBV6-1 12 ASSDNVLSYEQY
TRBJ2-7 TRBV7-2 12 ASSLVAGRNEQY
TRBJ2-3 TRBV20-1 9 SGGSTDTQY
TRBJ1-3 TRBV2 13 ASSEVTDSGNTIY
TRBJ1-1 TRBV2 11 ASRLTGFAEAF
TRBJ1-4 TRBV12-3/TRBV12-4 10 ASRAGGEKLF
TRBJ1-3 TRBV5-5 13 ASSSRWGSGNTIY
TRBJ1-3 TRBV5-6 13 ASSLLEASGNTIY
TRBJ2-3 TRBV6-5 13 ASKNDIRSTDTQY
TRBJ2-1 TRBV19 11 ASGWVRQNEQF
TRBJ2-3 TRBV28 9 ASTNTDTQY
TRBJ1-4 TRBV2 12 ASRSRDLNEKLF
TRBJ1-1 TRBV9 10 ASSSSSAEAF
TRBJ1-2 TRBV5-1 11 ASSFGVRYGYT
TRBJ2-7 TRBV5-5 12 ASSRGTRGYEQY
TRBJ2-2 TRBV21-1 14 ASSKVLLKNTGELF
TRBJ1-6 TRBV6-6 11 ASTSISVSPLH
TRBJ1-6 TRBV6-1 13 ASSEYGMNNSPLH
TRBJ1-4 TRBV5-6 13 ASSLTGRTNEKLF
TRBJ1-2 TRBV2 11 ASSSTANYGYT
TRBJ2-5 TRBV18 14 ASSLGGARYQETQY
TRBJ2-5 TRBV3-1/TRBV3-2 13 ASSQGLAGSGTQY
TRBJ1-1 TRBV7-8 14 ASSLGGGGPRTEAF
TRBJ1-1 TRBV5-1 15 ASSLAGSSYMNTEAF
TRBJ2-5 TRBV7-6 13 ASSLMGQPQETQY
TRBJ2-3 TRBV12-5 10 ASGLVGGTQY
TRBJ2-1 TRBV7-9 11 ASSFSVWNEQF
TRBJ2-1 TRBV4-2 14 ASSLALAGGNNEQF
TRBJ1-6 TRBV19 13 ASRQDSRGISPLH
TRBJ2-7 TRBV2 10 ASTPLTYEQY
TRBJ1-4 TRBV18 10 ASSGQMKELF
TRBJ1-4 TRBV28 11 ASNGQNHEKLF
TRBJ2-2 TRBV24-1 15 ATSEPTGGVGTGELF
TRBJ2-1 TRBV6-5 10 ASTLDYNEQF
TRBJ1-1 TRBV10-3 13 AISDQQGSNTEAF
TRBJ2-7 TRBV14 11 ASSLYPSYEQY
TRBJ1-1 TRBV4-1 12 ASSKPYRNTEAF
TRBJ2-4 TRBV29-1 16 SVVSAGGSVARENIQY
TRBJ1-2 TRBV20-1 9 SARRTDGGT
TRBJ1-2 TRBV19 11 ASATGAYYGYT
TRBJ2-5 TRBV9 12 ASSGYGATGAQY
TRBJ1-5 TRBV5-5 13 ASSLVAGQAQPQH
TRBJ1-1 TRBV12-3/TRBV12-4 11 ASRTIGPTEAF
TRBJ2-1 TRBV6-2/TRBV6-3 15 ASSYNRGLKVYNEQF
TRBJ2-3 TRBV4-1 15 ASSQDPQVLSTDTQY
TRBJ1-5 TRBV28 12 ASSWTGINQPQH